Listed below are T cell receptor beta chains from one sample, sequenced in a study of OX40 agonist ivuxolimab in advanced cancers. Sequencing used immunoSEQ multiplex PCR; TCRdb keeps in-frame clones, though not all of them. The table lists 98,000 or so clones, roughly 91% of them singletons. The sample in question was CD4+ or CD8+ T cells sorted from blood, obtained in a trial of the OX40 agonist ivuxolimab. All receptors come from an adult with an advanced solid tumor such as melanoma, head and neck, liver or kidney cancer. Each CDR3 is given with its conserved first and last residue. D genes are given only for firm matches. Expanded clones get a size class; other rows say once, few or many, or leave the size out.

V gene	clone size	D gene	CDR3 length	J gene	CDR3 protein	CDR3 DNA
TRBV11-3	once	TRBD2	13	TRBJ2-3	CASTNGGADTQYF	TGTGCCAGCACGAACGGGGGGGCAGATACGCAGTATTTT
TRBV18	.	.	17	TRBJ2-7	CASSPPMAGSPSYEQYF	TGTGCCAGCTCACCACCGATGGCAGGTAGCCCATCCTACGAGCAGTACTTC
TRBV30	.	.	11	TRBJ1-2	CAWRKGSGYTF	TGTGCCTGGAGGAAAGGTAGTGGCTACACCTTC
TRBV7-2	.	.	15	TRBJ2-4	CASSLGQDRKNIQYF	TGTGCCAGCAGCTTAGGACAAGACAGAAAAAACATTCAGTACTTC
TRBV28	.	.	12	TRBJ1-5	CASSLKRQPQHF	TGTGCCAGCAGTTTAAAAAGGCAGCCCCAGCATTTT
TRBV20-1	few	.	10	TRBJ2-5	CSASEETQYF	TGCAGTGCTAGTGAGGAGACCCAGTACTTC
TRBV4-2	.	.	16	TRBJ2-1	CASSQESRERYNEQFF	TGTGCCAGCAGCCAAGAATCGAGAGAGAGATACAATGAGCAGTTCTTC
TRBV6-5	.	TRBD1	14	TRBJ2-7	CASRRGQGSYEQYF	TGTGCCAGCCGCCGAGGACAGGGGTCCTACGAGCAGTACTTC
TRBV19	.	.	16	TRBJ2-1	CASSIDGRGYYNEQFF	TGTGCCAGTAGTATAGATGGACGGGGGTACTACAATGAGCAGTTCTTC
TRBV6-5	.	.	11	TRBJ2-1	CASSYENEQFF	TGTGCCAGCAGTTACGAAAATGAGCAGTTCTTC
TRBV5-6	.	TRBD2	14	TRBJ2-1	CASSLAGGWNEQFF	TGTGCCAGCAGCTTGGCGGGAGGTTGGAATGAGCAGTTCTTC
TRBV4-2	.	.	15	TRBJ2-2	CASSPRTNLAGELFF	TGTGCCAGCAGCCCCAGGACGAACCTAGCCGGGGAGCTGTTTTTT
TRBV18	.	.	14	TRBJ2-7	CASSPPASPYEQYF	TGTGCCAGCTCACCACCGGCTTCCCCCTACGAGCAGTACTTC
TRBV5-4	once	.	15	TRBJ1-3	CASRPGGSSGNTIYF	TGTGCCAGCAGGCCGGGAGGGTCCTCTGGAAACACCATATATTTT
TRBV11-3	once	.	15	TRBJ2-5	CASSLDQGGIETQYF	TGTGCCAGCAGCTTAGATCAGGGCGGGATAGAGACCCAGTACTTC
TRBV30	.	TRBD1	14	TRBJ1-5	CAWGGGTVNQPQHF	TGTGCCTGGGGCGGGGGGACAGTCAACCAGCCCCAGCATTTT
TRBV5-1	once	TRBD1	16	TRBJ1-1	CASSFGGGQGNTEAFF	TGCGCCAGCAGCTTCGGCGGGGGACAGGGGAACACTGAAGCTTTCTTT
TRBV7-2	.	TRBD1	14	TRBJ1-1	CASRPGQTPGEAFF	TGTGCCAGCAGACCGGGACAGACGCCCGGTGAAGCTTTCTTT
TRBV9	.	.	18	TRBJ1-1	CASSAGMKFPLSHTEAFF	TGTGCCAGCAGCGCCGGAATGAAATTCCCCCTGTCTCACACTGAAGCTTTCTTT
TRBV30	once	.	14	TRBJ1-1	CAWSVATMNTEAFF	TGTGCCTGGAGTGTCGCTACAATGAACACTGAAGCTTTCTTT
TRBV23-1	once	TRBD1	18	TRBJ1-4	CASSQSGLGDRPSEKLFF	TGCGCCAGCAGTCAATCGGGGTTAGGGGACAGACCATCTGAAAAACTGTTTTTT
TRBV7-8	.	.	16	TRBJ2-5	CASSPVRRRIQETQYF	TGTGCCAGCAGCCCGGTTAGGAGACGGATACAAGAGACCCAGTACTTC
TRBV6-5	.	TRBD1	14	TRBJ1-6	CASSSGTVNSPLHF	TGTGCCAGCAGTTCCGGGACAGTTAATTCACCCCTCCACTTT